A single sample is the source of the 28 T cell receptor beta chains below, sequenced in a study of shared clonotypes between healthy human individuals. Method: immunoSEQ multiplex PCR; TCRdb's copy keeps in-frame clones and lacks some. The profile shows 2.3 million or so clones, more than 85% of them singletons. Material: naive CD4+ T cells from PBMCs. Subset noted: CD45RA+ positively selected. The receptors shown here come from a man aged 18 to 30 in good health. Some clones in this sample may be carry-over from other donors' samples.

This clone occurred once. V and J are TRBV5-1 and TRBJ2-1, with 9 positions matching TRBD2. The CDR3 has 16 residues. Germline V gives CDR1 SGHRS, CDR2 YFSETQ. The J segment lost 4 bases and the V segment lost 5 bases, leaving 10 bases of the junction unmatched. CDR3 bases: TGCGCCAGCAGAGGAGCCCCTAGCGGGGCGTACAATGAGCAGTTCTTC. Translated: CASRGAPSGAYNEQFF. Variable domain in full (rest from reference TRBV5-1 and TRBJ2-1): KAGVTQTPRYLIKTRGQQVTLSCSPISGHRSVSWYQQTPGQGLQFLFEYFSETQRNKGNFPGRFSGRQFSNSRSEMNVSTLELGDSALYLCASRGAPSGAYNEQFFGPGTRLTVL.

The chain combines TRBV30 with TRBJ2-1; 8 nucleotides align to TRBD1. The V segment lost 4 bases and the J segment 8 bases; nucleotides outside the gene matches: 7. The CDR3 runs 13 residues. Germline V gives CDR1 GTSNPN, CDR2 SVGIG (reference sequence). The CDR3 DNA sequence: TGTGCCTGGACAGGGGGCGCGATCTATGAGCAGTTCTTC. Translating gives CAWTGGAIYEQFF.

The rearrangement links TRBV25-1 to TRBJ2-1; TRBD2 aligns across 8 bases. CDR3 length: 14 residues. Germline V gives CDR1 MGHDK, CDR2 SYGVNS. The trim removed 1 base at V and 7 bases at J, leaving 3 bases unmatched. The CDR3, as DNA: TGTGCCAGCAGTGAATCGGGGGGGAGGAATGAGCAGTTCTTC. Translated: CASSESGGRNEQFF.

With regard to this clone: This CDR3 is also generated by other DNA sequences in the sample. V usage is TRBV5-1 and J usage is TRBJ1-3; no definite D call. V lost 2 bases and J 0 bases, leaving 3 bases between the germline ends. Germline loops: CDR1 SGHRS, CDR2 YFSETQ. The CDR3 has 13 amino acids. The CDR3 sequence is CASSFGSGNTIYF. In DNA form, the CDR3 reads TGCGCCAGCAGCTTTGGCTCTGGAAACACCATATATTTT.

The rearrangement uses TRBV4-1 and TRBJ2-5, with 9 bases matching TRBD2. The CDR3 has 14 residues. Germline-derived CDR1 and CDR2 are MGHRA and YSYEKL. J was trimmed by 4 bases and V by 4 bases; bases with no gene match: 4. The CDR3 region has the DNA TGCGCCAGCAGCCTGAGAGCGGGAGGAGAGACCCAGTACTTC. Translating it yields CASSLRAGGETQYF.

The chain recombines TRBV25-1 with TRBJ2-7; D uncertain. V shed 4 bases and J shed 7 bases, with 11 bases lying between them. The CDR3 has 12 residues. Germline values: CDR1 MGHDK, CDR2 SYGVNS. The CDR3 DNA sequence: TGTGCCAGCAGTGGGGGTCCTGTTGAGCAGTACTTC. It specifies CASSGGPVEQYF.

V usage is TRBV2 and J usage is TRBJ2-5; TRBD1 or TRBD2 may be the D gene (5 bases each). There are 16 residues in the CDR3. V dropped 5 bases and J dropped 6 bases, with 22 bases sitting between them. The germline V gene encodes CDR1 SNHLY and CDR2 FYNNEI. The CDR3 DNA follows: TGTGCCAGCAGTCAATTAGCCAATTTCGGGGCCCAGACCCAGTACTTC. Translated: CASSQLANFGAQTQYF.

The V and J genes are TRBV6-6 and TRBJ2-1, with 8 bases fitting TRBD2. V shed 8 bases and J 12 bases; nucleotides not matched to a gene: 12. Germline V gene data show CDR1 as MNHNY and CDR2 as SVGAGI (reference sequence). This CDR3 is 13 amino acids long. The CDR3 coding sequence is TGTGCCAGCCTTATCCCCGGGACTAGAACGCAGTTCTTC. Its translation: CASLIPGTRTQFF.

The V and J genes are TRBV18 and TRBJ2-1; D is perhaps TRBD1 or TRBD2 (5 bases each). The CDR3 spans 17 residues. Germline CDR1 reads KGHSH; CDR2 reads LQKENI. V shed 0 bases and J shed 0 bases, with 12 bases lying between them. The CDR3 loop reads CASSPPRGTSSYNEQFF. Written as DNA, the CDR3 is TGTGCCAGCTCACCACCGAGAGGGACCAGCTCCTACAATGAGCAGTTCTTC.

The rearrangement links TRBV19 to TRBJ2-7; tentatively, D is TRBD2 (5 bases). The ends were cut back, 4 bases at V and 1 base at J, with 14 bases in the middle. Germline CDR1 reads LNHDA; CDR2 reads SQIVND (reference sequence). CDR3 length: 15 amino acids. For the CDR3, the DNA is TGTGCCAGTAGTAAAGGAGGAACGATATCCTACGAGCAGTACTTC. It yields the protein CASSKGGTISYEQYF.

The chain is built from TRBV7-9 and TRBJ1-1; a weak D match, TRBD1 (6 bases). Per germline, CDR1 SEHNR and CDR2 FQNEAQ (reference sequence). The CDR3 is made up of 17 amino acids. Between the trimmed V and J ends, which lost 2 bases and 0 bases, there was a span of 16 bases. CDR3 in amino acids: CASSLSRDIGLNTEAFF. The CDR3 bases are TGTGCCAGCAGCTTAAGTCGGGACATCGGGCTGAACACTGAAGCTTTCTTT.

The CDR3 protein is CASSLLAGAPGEQYF. Written as DNA, the CDR3 is TGCGCCAGCAGCTTACTAGCGGGAGCCCCCGGAGAGCAGTACTTC. The rearrangement joins TRBV5-1 to TRBJ2-7; TRBD2 matches 11 bases. The CDR3 loop spans 15 amino acids. Per the germline V gene, CDR1 is SGHRS and CDR2 is YFSETQ. The trim removed 2 bases at V and 7 bases at J, leaving 8 bases unmatched.

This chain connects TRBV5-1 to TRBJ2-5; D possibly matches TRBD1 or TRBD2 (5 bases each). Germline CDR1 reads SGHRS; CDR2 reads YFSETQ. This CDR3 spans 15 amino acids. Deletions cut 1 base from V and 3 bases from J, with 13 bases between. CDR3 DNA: TGCGCCAGCAGCTTGCGCGGGCAGGGCGAAGAGACCCAGTACTTC. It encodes CASSLRGQGEETQYF.

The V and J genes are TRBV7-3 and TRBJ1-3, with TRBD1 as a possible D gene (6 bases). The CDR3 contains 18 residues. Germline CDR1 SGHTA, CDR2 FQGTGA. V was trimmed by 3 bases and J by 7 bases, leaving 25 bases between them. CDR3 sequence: CASSFATGNGTKGNTIYF. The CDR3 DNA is TGTGCCAGCAGCTTTGCGACCGGAAACGGGACAAAAGGGAACACCATATATTTT.

The CDR3 DNA sequence: TGCAGCGTCTTCCAGGGGGCTAGGAGCAACACTGAAGCTTTCTTT. This sequence encodes CSVFQGARSNTEAFF. The chain is built from TRBV29-1 and TRBJ1-1, with 8 positions matching TRBD1. The CDR3 is 15 residues long. The J segment lost 2 bases and the V segment lost 6 bases, leaving 11 bases of the junction unmatched. Germline CDR1 is SQVTM and CDR2 is ANQGSEA.

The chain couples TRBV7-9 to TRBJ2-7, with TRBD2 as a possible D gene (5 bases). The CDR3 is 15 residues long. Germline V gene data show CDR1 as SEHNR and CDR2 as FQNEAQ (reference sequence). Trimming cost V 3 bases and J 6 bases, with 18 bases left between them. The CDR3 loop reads CASSFVGPPDSEQYF. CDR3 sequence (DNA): TGTGCCAGCAGCTTCGTAGGGCCCCCGGACTCCGAGCAGTACTTC.

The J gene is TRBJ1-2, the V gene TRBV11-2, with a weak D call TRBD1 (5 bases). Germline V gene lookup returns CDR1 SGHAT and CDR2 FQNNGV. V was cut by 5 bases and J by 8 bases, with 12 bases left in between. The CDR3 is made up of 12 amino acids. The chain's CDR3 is CASSQGEGGYTF. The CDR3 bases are TGTGCCAGCAGCCAAGGGGAGGGAGGCTACACCTTC.

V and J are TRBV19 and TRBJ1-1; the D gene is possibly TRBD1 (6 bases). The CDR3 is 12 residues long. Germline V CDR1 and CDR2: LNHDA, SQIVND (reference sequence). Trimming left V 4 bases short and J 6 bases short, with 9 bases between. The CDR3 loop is CASSTQGAEAFF. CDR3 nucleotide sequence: TGTGCCAGTAGTACACAGGGAGCTGAAGCTTTCTTT.

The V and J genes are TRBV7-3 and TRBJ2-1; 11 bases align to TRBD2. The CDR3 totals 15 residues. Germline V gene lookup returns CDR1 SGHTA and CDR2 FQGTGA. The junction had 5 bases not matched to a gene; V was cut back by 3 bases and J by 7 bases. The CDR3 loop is CASSLVLAGVNEQFF. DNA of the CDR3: TGTGCCAGCAGCTTGGTACTAGCGGGAGTGAATGAGCAGTTCTTC.

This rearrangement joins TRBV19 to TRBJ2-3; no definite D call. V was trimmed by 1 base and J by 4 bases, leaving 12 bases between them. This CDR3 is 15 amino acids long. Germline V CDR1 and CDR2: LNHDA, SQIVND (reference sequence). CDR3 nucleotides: TGTGCCAGTAGTATAGCCGGAATCGGAGCAGATACGCAGTATTTT. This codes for CASSIAGIGADTQYF.

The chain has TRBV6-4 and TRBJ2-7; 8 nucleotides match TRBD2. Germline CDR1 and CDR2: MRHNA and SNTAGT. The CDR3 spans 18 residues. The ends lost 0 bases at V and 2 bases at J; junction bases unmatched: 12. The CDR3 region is CASSDSPCPSGFTYEQYF. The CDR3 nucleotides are TGTGCCAGCAGTGACTCGCCCTGTCCTAGCGGGTTTACCTACGAGCAGTACTTC.

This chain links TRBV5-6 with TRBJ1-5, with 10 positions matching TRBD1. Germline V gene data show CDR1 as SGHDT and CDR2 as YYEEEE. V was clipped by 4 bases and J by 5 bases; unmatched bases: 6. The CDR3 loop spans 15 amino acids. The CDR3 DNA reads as TGTGCCAGCAGCGCGGCCGGGACAGGGGATCAGCCCCAGCATTTT. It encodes CASSAAGTGDQPQHF.

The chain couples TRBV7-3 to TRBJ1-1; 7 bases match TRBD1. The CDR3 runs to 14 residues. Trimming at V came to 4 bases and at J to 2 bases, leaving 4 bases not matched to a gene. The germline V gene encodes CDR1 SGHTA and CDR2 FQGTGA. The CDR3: CASSSTGPNTEAFF. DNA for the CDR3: TGTGCCAGCAGCTCGACAGGGCCCAACACTGAAGCTTTCTTT.

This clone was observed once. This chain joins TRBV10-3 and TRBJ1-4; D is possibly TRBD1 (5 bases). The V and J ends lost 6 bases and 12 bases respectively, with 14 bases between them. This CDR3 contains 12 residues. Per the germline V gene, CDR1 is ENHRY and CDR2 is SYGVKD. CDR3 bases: TGTGCCATCAGCCCCTTGGGGCGAGAACTGTTTTTT. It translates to CAISPLGRELFF.

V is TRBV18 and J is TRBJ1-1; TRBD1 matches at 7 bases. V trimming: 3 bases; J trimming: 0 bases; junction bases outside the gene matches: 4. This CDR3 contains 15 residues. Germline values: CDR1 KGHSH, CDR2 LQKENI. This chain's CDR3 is CASSPSTGMNTEAFF. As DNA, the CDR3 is TGTGCCAGCTCACCCTCGACAGGGATGAACACTGAAGCTTTCTTT.

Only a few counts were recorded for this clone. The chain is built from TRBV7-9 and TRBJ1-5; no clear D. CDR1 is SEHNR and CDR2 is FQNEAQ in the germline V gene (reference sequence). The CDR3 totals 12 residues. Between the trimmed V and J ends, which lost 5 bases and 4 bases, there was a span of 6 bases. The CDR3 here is CASSEINQPQHF. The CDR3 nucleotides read TGTGCCAGCAGCGAAATAAATCAGCCCCAGCATTTT.

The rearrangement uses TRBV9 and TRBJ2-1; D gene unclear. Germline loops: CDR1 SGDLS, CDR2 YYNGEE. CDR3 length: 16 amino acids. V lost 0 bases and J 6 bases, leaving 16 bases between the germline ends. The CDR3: CASSVAPAYDGNEQFF. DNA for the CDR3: TGTGCCAGCAGCGTAGCTCCGGCTTATGACGGCAATGAGCAGTTCTTC. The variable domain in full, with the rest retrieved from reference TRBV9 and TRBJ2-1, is DSGVTQTPKHLITATGQRVTLRCSPRSGDLSVYWYQQSLDQGLQFLIQYYNGEERAKGNILERFSAQQFPDLHSELNLSSLELGDSALYFCASSVAPAYDGNEQFFGPGTRLTVL.

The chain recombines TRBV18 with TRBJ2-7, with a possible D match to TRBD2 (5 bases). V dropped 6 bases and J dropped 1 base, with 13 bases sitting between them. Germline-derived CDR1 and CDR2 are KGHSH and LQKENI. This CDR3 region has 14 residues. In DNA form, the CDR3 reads TGTGCCAGCTCCGGGGAGCTGGGATCCTACGAGCAGTACTTC. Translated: CASSGELGSYEQYF.